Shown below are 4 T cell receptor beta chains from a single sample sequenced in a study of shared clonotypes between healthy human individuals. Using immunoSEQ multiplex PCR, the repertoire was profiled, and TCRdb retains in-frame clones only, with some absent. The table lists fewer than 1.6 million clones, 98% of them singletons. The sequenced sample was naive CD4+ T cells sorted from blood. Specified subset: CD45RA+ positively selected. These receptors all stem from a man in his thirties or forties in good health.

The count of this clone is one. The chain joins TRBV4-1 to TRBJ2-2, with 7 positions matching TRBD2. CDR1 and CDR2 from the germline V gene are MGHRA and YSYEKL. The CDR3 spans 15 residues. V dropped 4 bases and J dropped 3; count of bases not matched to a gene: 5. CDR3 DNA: TGCGCCAGCAGCCTGTTTGGGGGGGACACCGGGGAGCTGTTTTTT. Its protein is CASSLFGGDTGELFF.

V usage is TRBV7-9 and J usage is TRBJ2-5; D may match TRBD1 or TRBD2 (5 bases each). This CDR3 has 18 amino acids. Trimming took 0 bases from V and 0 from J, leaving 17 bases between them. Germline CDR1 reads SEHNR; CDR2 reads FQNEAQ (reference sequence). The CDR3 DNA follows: TGTGCCAGCAGCTTAGCGCGGGTAACCGGGGACCACCAAGAGACCCAGTACTTC. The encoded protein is CASSLARVTGDHQETQYF. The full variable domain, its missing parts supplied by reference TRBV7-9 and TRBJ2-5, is DTGVSQNPRHKITKRGQNVTFRCDPISEHNRLYWYRQTLGQGPEFLTYFQNEAQLEKSRLLSDRFSAERPKGSFSTLEIQRTEQGDSAMYLCASSLARVTGDHQETQYFGPGTRLLVL.

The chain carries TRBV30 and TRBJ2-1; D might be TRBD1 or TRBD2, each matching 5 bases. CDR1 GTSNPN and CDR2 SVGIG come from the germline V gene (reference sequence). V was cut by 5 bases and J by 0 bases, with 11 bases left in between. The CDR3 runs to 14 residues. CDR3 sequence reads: CAWQGVSSYNEQFF. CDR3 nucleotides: TGTGCCTGGCAGGGAGTTAGCTCCTACAATGAGCAGTTCTTC.

The CDR3 is CASSPRLVYEQYF. The CDR3 bases are TGTGCCAGCAGCCCCCGACTTGTATACGAGCAGTACTTC. This rearrangement joins TRBV11-2 to TRBJ2-7; D is unresolved. The CDR3 consists of 13 residues. The V and J ends lost 5 bases and 4 bases respectively, with 12 bases between them. The germline CDR1 and CDR2 sequences are SGHAT and FQNNGV. Combining the CDR3 with reference TRBV11-2 and TRBJ2-7 gives the whole variable domain EAGVAQSPRYKIIEKRQSVAFWCNPISGHATLYWYQQILGQGPKLLIQFQNNGVVDDSQLPKDRFSAERLKGVDSTLKIQPAKLEDSAVYLCASSPRLVYEQYFGPGTRLTVT.